Each of the 10 T cell receptor beta chains below was sequenced from the same sample in a study of cytomegalovirus exposure and HLA in healthy donors. PCR primers comprised 60 Vbeta and 13 Jbeta primers. The protocol was immunoSEQ multiplex PCR, while the TCRdb copy is restricted to in-frame clones and leaves out a portion. This sample has about 98,000 clones, with 77% found just once. Material: PBMCs. The receptors stem from a male donor in good health and CMV-seropositive.

In nucleotides, the CDR3 is TGTGCCAGCAGGGGGGGGCAGGGAGATACGCAGTATTTT. Translated: CASRGGQGDTQYF. V gene TRBV28 combines with J gene TRBJ2-3, with a tentative D call TRBD2 (7 bases). V shed 6 bases and J shed 5 bases, with 12 bases lying between them. Germline CDR1 reads MDHEN; CDR2 reads SYDVKM. The CDR3 contains 13 residues.

This clone has a handful of counts. Mismatch with germline at one junction end may stem from a read error. The V gene is TRBV10-3, the J gene TRBJ2-4; D is unclear. Germline V gene data show CDR1 as ENHRY and CDR2 as SYGVKD. The CDR3 has 16 amino acids. The CDR3 is CAISESGLGTKNSQYF. The CDR3 coding sequence is TGTGCCATCAGTGAGTCTGGGTTAGGAACCAAAAACAGTCAGTACTTC.

This chain joins TRBV30 and TRBJ1-2, with D perhaps TRBD1 (6 bases). Germline V gives CDR1 GTSNPN, CDR2 SVGIG (reference sequence). CDR3 length: 12 amino acids. V was clipped by 3 bases and J by 7 bases, with 12 bases between them. The DNA of the CDR3 is TGTGCCTGGAGGGACAGCCGAGGTGGCTACACCTTC. Protein sequence: CAWRDSRGGYTF.

This sequence joins TRBV15 and TRBJ2-1; 11 bases map to TRBD2. In germline, CDR1 is LNHNV, CDR2 YYDKDF (reference sequence). CDR3 length: 18 residues. The junction had 10 bases not matched to a gene; V was cut back by 2 bases and J by 4 bases. CDR3 coding DNA: TGTGCCACCAGCAGATATAATTCGGTAGCGGGAGGGTACAATGAGCAGTTCTTC. It yields the protein CATSRYNSVAGGYNEQFF.

CDR3 nucleotides: TGTGCCAGCAGCGTCTTGAGCGGATCCACAGATACGCAGTATTTT. This codes for CASSVLSGSTDTQYF. This rearrangement joins TRBV9 to TRBJ2-3, with D perhaps matching TRBD2 (5 bases). CDR3 length equals 15 residues. Germline V gives CDR1 SGDLS, CDR2 YYNGEE. Trimming left V 2 bases short and J 2 bases short, with 12 bases between.

This clone was counted between two and nine times. The chain is built from TRBV5-5 and TRBJ1-2; D possibly corresponds to TRBD1 (5 bases). The CDR3 is 12 residues long. V lost 4 bases to trimming and J lost 5 bases, with 9 bases between them. The germline gives CDR1 SGHKS, CDR2 YYEKEE (reference sequence). The CDR3 DNA follows: TGTGCCAGCAGCATCAGACAGTATGGCTACACCTTC. It is translated as CASSIRQYGYTF.

V is TRBV6-5 and J is TRBJ2-1; 8 nucleotides match TRBD2. V gave up 5 bases and J gave up 9 bases; unmatched junction bases: 12. CDR1 is MNHEY and CDR2 is SVGAGI in the germline V gene. The CDR3 has 15 amino acids. The CDR3 DNA reads as TGTGCCAGCAGTAGGCGGGGTAGCGGGAATGGTGAGCAGTTCTTC. Protein product: CASSRRGSGNGEQFF.

This clone showed up just a few times. The chain couples TRBV15 to TRBJ2-7; D gene unclear. Looked up from germline, CDR1 is LNHNV and CDR2 is YYDKDF (reference sequence). This CDR3 spans 15 amino acids. The ends were cut back, 0 bases at V and 0 bases at J, with 9 bases in the middle. CDR3 DNA sequence: TGTGCCACCAGCAGAGAGGGCAGCTTCTCCTACGAGCAGTACTTC. This translates into CATSREGSFSYEQYF.

This clone was observed a few times. This chain connects TRBV28 to TRBJ2-1, with 12 bases identical to TRBD2. This CDR3 is built from 13 residues. Germline CDR1 reads MDHEN; CDR2 reads SYDVKM. The trim removed 10 bases at V and 7 bases at J, leaving 5 bases unmatched. The CDR3 loop reads CATWTSGVNEQFF. The CDR3 DNA reads TGTGCCACCTGGACTAGCGGGGTAAATGAGCAGTTCTTC.

V usage is TRBV18 and J usage is TRBJ2-7; the match to TRBD1 covers 9 bases. Per germline, CDR1 KGHSH and CDR2 LQKENI. V gave up 3 bases and J gave up 4 bases; unmatched junction bases: 7. The CDR3 length is 15 residues. The DNA of the CDR3 is TGTGCCAGCTCACCTCCGGGACAGGGCACTTACGAGCAGTACTTC. It codes for CASSPPGQGTYEQYF.